This TCR beta chain stems from a study of shared clonotypes between healthy human individuals. Findings and limits, study-wide: The four-donor shared clonotypes exceeded non-shared clonotypes in generation probability, with non-shared ones scoring lower.

Trimming took 4 bases from V and 0 from J, leaving 4 bases between them. CDR3 length: 11 amino acids. The V gene's germline CDR1 is GTSNPN and CDR2 SVGIG (reference sequence). CD4+ cell separation produced CD45RA+ naive and CD45RA-negative memory subsets. A note on this clone: Its antigen is unidentified. Other DNA sequences in this sample translate to the same CDR3.

Sorted-subset replicate PCRs used 150 to 250 ng of genomic DNA. This amount corresponded to about 30,000 T cell genomes. Assay: immunoSEQ multiplex PCR; the TCRdb copy retains only in-frame clones and omits some. The sample consists of 2 million to 3 million clones, more than 85% of them appearing once. Sequenced sample: naive CD4+ T cells from PBMCs. Subset denoted: CD45RA+ positively selected. This receptor was obtained from a man in his late teens or twenties in good health. Some clones in this sample may be carry-over from other donors' samples. The rearrangement links TRBV30 to TRBJ2-7; no reliable D call. The CDR3 sequence is CAWTNSYEQYF. For the CDR3, the DNA is TGTGCCTGGACCAACTCCTACGAGCAGTACTTC.